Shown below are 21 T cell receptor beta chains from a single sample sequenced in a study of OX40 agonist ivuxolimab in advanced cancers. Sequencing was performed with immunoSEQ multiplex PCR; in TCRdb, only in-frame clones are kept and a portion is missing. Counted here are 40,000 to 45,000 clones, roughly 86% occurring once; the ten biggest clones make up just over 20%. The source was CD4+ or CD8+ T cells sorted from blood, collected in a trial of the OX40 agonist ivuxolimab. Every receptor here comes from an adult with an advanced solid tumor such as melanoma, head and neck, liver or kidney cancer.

Written as DNA, the CDR3 is TGTGCCAGCAGCGTAGACTCCATTCAAGGCTCCTACAATGAGCAGTTCTTC. The encoded protein is CASSVDSIQGSYNEQFF. The gene calls are TRBV9 and TRBJ2-1, with unresolved D. Germline V gives CDR1 SGDLS, CDR2 YYNGEE. The CDR3 spans 17 residues. The V end was cut by 0 bases, the J end by 0 bases, with 13 bases between.

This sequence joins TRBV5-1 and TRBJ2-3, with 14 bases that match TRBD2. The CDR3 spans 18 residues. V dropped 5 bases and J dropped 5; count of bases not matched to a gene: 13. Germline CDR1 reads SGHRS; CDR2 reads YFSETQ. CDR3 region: CASSSPRLAGGPGDTQYF. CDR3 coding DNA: TGCGCCAGCAGTTCCCCTAGACTAGCGGGGGGGCCTGGAGATACGCAGTATTTT.

In DNA, the CDR3 is TGTGCCAGCGTTCAGTTCACTGAAGCTTTCTTT. Amino acids: CASVQFTEAFF. The J gene is TRBJ1-1, the V gene TRBV6-5, with no clear D. The V gene lost 8 bases and the J gene lost 4 bases, with 8 bases spanning the gap. This CDR3 has 11 residues. The V gene's germline CDR1 is MNHEY and CDR2 SVGAGI.

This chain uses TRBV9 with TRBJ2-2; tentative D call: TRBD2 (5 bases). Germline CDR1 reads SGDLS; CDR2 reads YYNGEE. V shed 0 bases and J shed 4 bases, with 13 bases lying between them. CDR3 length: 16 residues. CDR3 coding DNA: TGTGCCAGCAGCGTAGCTCGGGAAGGACCCACCGGGGAGCTGTTTTTT. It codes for CASSVAREGPTGELFF.

CDR3 sequence reads: CASSRTGNSPLHF. The DNA for the CDR3 is TGCGCCAGCAGTCGGACAGGTAATTCACCCCTCCACTTT. The gene calls are TRBV4-1 and TRBJ1-6; 7 nucleotides align to TRBD1. The CDR3 consists of 13 residues. The germline V gene encodes CDR1 MGHRA and CDR2 YSYEKL. With 6 bases clipped from V and 6 bases from J, the junction kept 2 bases outside the gene matches.

The CDR3 reads CASSLPGPAYEQYV. Written as DNA, the CDR3 is TGTGCCAGCAGCTTACCGGGCCCCGCCTACGAGCAGTACGTC. The chain has TRBV5-6 and TRBJ2-7, with D uncertain. Germline-derived CDR1 and CDR2 are SGHDT and YYEEEE. V lost 2 bases and J 2 bases, leaving 11 bases between the germline ends. The CDR3 sequence is 14 residues long.

The CDR3 coding sequence is TGTGCCAGCAGCCCCCGGGACACCTCCACAGATACGCAGTATTTT. Translated, it gives CASSPRDTSTDTQYF. This rearrangement joins TRBV5-4 to TRBJ2-3, with D possibly matching TRBD1 (6 bases). Germline V gene data show CDR1 as SGHNT and CDR2 as YYREEE (reference sequence). This CDR3 is built from 15 residues. Trimming removed 4 bases from V and 2 bases from J, with 14 bases in between. The whole variable domain, filled in from reference TRBV5-4 and TRBJ2-3, reads ETGVTQSPTHLIKTRGQQVTLRCSSQSGHNTVSWYQQALGQGPQFIFQYYREEENGRGNFPPRFSGLQFPNYSSELNVNALELDDSALYLCASSPRDTSTDTQYFGPGTRLTVL.

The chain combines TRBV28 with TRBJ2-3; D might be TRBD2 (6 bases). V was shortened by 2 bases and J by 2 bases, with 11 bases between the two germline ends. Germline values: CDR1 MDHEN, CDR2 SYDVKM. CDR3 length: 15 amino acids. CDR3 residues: CASSLRRTITDTQYF. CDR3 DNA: TGTGCCAGCAGTTTAAGGAGGACTATCACAGATACGCAGTATTTT. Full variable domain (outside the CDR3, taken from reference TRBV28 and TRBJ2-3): DVKVTQSSRYLVKRTGEKVFLECVQDMDHENMFWYRQDPGLGLRLIYFSYDVKMKEKGDIPEGYSVSREKKERFSLILESASTNQTSMYLCASSLRRTITDTQYFGPGTRLTVL.

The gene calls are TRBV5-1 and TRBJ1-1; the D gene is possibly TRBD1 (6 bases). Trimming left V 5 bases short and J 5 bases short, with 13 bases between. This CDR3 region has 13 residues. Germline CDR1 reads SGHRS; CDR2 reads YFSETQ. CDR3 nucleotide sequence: TGCGCCAGCAGGACGGCGCAGGGGACTGAAGCTTTCTTT. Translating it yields CASRTAQGTEAFF.

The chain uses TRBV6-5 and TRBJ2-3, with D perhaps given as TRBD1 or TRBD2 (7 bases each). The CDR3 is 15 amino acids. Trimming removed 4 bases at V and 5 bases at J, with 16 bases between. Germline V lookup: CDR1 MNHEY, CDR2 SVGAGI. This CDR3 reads CASSFTGEGIDTQYF. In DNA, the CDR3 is TGTGCCAGCAGTTTTACAGGGGAGGGGATAGATACGCAGTATTTT.

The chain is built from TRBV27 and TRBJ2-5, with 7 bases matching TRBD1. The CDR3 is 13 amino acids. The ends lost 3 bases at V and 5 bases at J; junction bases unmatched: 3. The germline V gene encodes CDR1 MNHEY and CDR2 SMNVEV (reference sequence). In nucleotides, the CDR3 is TGTGCCAGCAGTTTCACAGGGGAGGAGACCCAGTACTTC. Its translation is CASSFTGEETQYF.

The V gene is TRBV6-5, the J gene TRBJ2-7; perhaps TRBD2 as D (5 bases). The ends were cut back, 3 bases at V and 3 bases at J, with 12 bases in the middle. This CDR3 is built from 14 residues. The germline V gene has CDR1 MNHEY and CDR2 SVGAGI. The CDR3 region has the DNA TGTGCCAGCAGTTATTCGAGGGTGGGCTACGAGCAGTACGTC. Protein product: CASSYSRVGYEQYV.

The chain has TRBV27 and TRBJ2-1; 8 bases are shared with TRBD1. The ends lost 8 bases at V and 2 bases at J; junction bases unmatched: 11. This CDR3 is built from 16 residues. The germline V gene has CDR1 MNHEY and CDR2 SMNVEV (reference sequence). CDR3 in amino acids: CASGQIGQGAYNEQFF. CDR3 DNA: TGTGCCAGCGGACAAATCGGACAGGGCGCCTACAATGAGCAGTTCTTC.

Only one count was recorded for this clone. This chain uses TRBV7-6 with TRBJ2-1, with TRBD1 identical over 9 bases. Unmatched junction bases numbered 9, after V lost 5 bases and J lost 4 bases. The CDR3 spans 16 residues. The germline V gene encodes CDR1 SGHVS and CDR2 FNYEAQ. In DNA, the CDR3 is TGTGCCAGCAGCCTCAGGCGACAGGGGGGTTACAATGAGCAGTTCTTC. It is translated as CASSLRRQGGYNEQFF.

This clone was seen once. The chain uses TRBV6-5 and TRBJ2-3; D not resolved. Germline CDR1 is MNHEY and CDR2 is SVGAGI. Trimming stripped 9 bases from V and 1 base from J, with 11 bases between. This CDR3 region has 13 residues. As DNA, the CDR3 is TGTGCCAGTTCTGGGTTCCGCACAGATACGCAGTATTTT. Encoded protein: CASSGFRTDTQYF.

CDR3 in DNA: TGTGCCAGCAGCCCGCCAAGGGGGTCTAACTACAATGAGCAGTTCTTC. Protein: CASSPPRGSNYNEQFF. V is TRBV11-2 and J is TRBJ2-1; possibly TRBD1 for D (6 bases). V was trimmed by 5 bases and J by 3 bases, leaving 17 bases between them. Germline V gives CDR1 SGHAT, CDR2 FQNNGV. The CDR3 has 16 amino acids.

The CDR3 loop is CASSPHPETGGPSYEQYV. CDR3 coding DNA: TGTGCCAGCAGCCCACACCCGGAGACAGGGGGCCCCTCCTACGAGCAGTACGTC. The V gene is TRBV7-1, the J gene TRBJ2-7, with 10 bases identical to TRBD1. TRBV7-1 is designated an ORF whose function remains uncertain. Trimming cost V 5 bases and J 0 bases; bases outside gene matches: 13. CDR3 size: 18 residues.

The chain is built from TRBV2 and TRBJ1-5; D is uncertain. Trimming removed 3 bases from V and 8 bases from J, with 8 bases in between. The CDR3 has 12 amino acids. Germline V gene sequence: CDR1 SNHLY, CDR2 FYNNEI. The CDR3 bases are TGTGCCAGCAGTGACATAGCCAAGCCCCAGCATTTT. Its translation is CASSDIAKPQHF.

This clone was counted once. For the CDR3, the DNA is TGTGCCAGCAGCGAGGGCACTACTCGTGGCTACACCTTC. It yields the protein CASSEGTTRGYTF. This rearrangement joins TRBV6-1 to TRBJ1-2; D is ambiguous. Trimming stripped 6 bases from V and 7 bases from J, with 15 bases between. The CDR3 runs to 13 residues. CDR1 and CDR2 from the germline V gene are MNHNS and SASEGT.

The chain's CDR3 is CASSTRRGRGQKGEQYV. The CDR3 DNA follows: TGTGCCAGCAGCACCCGTAGAGGCAGGGGTCAGAAGGGCGAGCAGTACGTC. The V gene is TRBV21-1, the J gene TRBJ2-7; TRBD1 is taken as the D call from the table, unchecked against the DNA. TRBV21-1 is a listed pseudogene. The CDR3 runs 17 residues.

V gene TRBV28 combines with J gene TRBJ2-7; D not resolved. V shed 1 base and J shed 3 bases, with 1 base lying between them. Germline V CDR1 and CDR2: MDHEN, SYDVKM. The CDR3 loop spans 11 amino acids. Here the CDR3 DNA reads TGTGCCAGCAGTTTATACTACGAGCAGTACTTC. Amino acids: CASSLYYEQYF.